This T cell receptor (beta chain) was sequenced during a study of blood T cell repertoires in COVID-19. The wider study: Acute-phase and convalescent COVID-19 samples originated in the United States, Italy and Spain. PBMCs, B-cell-depleted T cells, or T cells provided the cDNA or gDNA that made up the material.

Under the authors' procedure: The assay estimated nucleated cells by amplifying reference gene primers. Clones were sequenced by immunoSEQ multiplex PCR, and TCRdb holds only the in-frame ones, with some missing. The V and J calls and clone size are taken from that table; D and trimming were inferred from the DNA. Among about 160,000 clones listed, approximately 92% were seen once. The length of the CDR3 is 16 residues. With 5 bases removed from V and 3 bases from J, the gap between germline ends came to 20 bases. Germline V gene data show CDR1 as SGHAT and CDR2 as FQNNGV. Only a few counts were recorded for this clone.

The sample comprised peripheral blood. The receptor's source is a woman aged 45 to 65 with acute or convalescent COVID-19. The rearrangement joins TRBV11-2 to TRBJ2-7, with D tentatively TRBD2 (7 bases). The CDR3 spells CASSPPGGKGDYEQYF. CDR3 sequence (DNA): TGTGCCAGCAGCCCACCGGGGGGCAAAGGGGACTACGAGCAGTACTTC.